This T cell receptor beta chain was captured in a study of cytomegalovirus exposure and HLA in healthy donors. The length of the CDR3 is 14 residues. The V gene's germline CDR1 is SGHRS and CDR2 YFSETQ. V was clipped by 0 bases and J by 8 bases, with 14 bases between them. The PCR was carried out with 60 Vbeta primers and 13 Jbeta primers. Per the study methods: An analysis performed later counted around 86 million unique TCR beta chains (roughly 9.9 million of them shared). Assay used: immunoSEQ multiplex PCR; TCRdb lists only in-frame clones, some missing. The V and J calls and clone size come from that table; D and trimming were worked out from the DNA. The table shows 90,000 to 120,000 clones, with about 79% occurring only once. A few counts support this clone.

This clonotype originated in a man in his fifties in good health and CMV-seropositive. The gene calls are TRBV5-1 and TRBJ1-2; D gene ambiguous. Sequenced: PBMCs. The DNA of the CDR3 is TGCGCCAGCAGCTTGGAGCGGGCAGGCGGAGGCTACACCTTC. It specifies CASSLERAGGGYTF. Full variable domain (rest looked up from reference TRBV5-1 and TRBJ1-2): KAGVTQTPRYLIKTRGQQVTLSCSPISGHRSVSWYQQTPGQGLQFLFEYFSETQRNKGNFPGRFSGRQFSNSRSEMNVSTLELGDSALYLCASSLERAGGGYTFGSGTRLTVV.